A selection of T cell receptor beta chains follows, all from one sample in a study of blood T cells in healthy people across ages. A single record per CDR3 protein comes from TCRdb applying MiXCR to the 5' RACE reads. The sample holds more than 750,000 distinct CDR3 sequences, roughly 29% seen once. The same sample was also used in a study of T cells of mothers and their children.

Sequenced sample: blood. The source of these receptors is a woman aged 35 to 49 in good health. Each CDR3 is given with its conserved first and last residue. A D gene is named only where the DNA matches it firmly. Size is omitted from some rows. Given values are once, few, many or a class for expanded clones.

V gene: TRBV7-2; D gene: -; J gene: TRBJ2-1; clone size: -; CDR3 DNA: TGTGCCAGCAGCCCCCACGGAGGAGCAAAATTTGAGCAGTTCTTC; CDR3 protein: CASSPHGGAKFEQFF
V gene: TRBV18; D gene: TRBD1; J gene: TRBJ1-5; clone size: -; CDR3 DNA: TGTGCCAGCTCATCGAACCTGCCGGGACAGGGGGGGAATCAGCCCCAGCATTTT; CDR3 protein: CASSSNLPGQGGNQPQHF
V gene: TRBV5-1; D gene: -; J gene: TRBJ2-7; clone size: many; CDR3 DNA: TGCGCCAGCAGCTCAGGGGACAATGAGGGCGAGCAGTACTTC; CDR3 protein: CASSSGDNEGEQYF
V gene: TRBV28; D gene: -; J gene: TRBJ2-7; clone size: few; CDR3 DNA: TGTGCCAGCAGTGACTCGACAGGAGGATTCTACGAGCAGTACTTC; CDR3 protein: CASSDSTGGFYEQYF
V gene: TRBV20-1; D gene: -; J gene: TRBJ1-2; clone size: few; CDR3 DNA: TGCAGTGCTAGAGTCGACGGAGCTAACTATGGCTACACCTTC; CDR3 protein: CSARVDGANYGYTF
V gene: TRBV9; D gene: -; J gene: TRBJ2-1; clone size: -; CDR3 DNA: TGTGCCAGCAGCGCCCAGTCCAACGGGCAGTTCTTC; CDR3 protein: CASSAQSNGQFF
V gene: TRBV4-1; D gene: TRBD1; J gene: TRBJ2-1; clone size: -; CDR3 DNA: TGCGCCAGCAGCAGGGGACAGGCCCTGTCCCGGATATACAATGAGCAGTTCTTC; CDR3 protein: CASSRGQALSRIYNEQFF
V gene: TRBV29-1; D gene: TRBD1; J gene: TRBJ2-7; clone size: many; CDR3 DNA: TGCAGCGTCGCGACAGGGATGGGCCTTTACGAGCAGTACTTC; CDR3 protein: CSVATGMGLYEQYF
V gene: TRBV4-1; D gene: -; J gene: TRBJ2-1; clone size: -; CDR3 DNA: TGCGCCAGCAGCCAAGATCAGCTTCCCCCCAATGAGCAGTTCTTC; CDR3 protein: CASSQDQLPPNEQFF
V gene: TRBV3-1; D gene: TRBD2; J gene: TRBJ2-5; clone size: -; CDR3 DNA: TGTGCCAGCAGCCGTGGGACTAGCGGGGGGCGGGAGACCCAGTACTTC; CDR3 protein: CASSRGTSGGRETQYF
V gene: TRBV28; D gene: -; J gene: TRBJ2-3; clone size: -; CDR3 DNA: TGTGCCAGCGGAGTAGCGAGACGCACAGATACGCAGTATTTT; CDR3 protein: CASGVARRTDTQYF
V gene: TRBV19; D gene: TRBD1; J gene: TRBJ1-5; clone size: -; CDR3 DNA: TGTGCCAGTAGTATCGGGGACAGTCAGCATCAGCCCCAGCATTTT; CDR3 protein: CASSIGDSQHQPQHF
V gene: TRBV19; D gene: -; J gene: TRBJ2-7; clone size: few; CDR3 DNA: TGTGCCAGTAGTACGACAGTCTACTCCTACGAGCAGTACTTC; CDR3 protein: CASSTTVYSYEQYF
V gene: TRBV12-3/TRBV12-4; D gene: -; J gene: TRBJ1-2; clone size: many; CDR3 DNA: TGTGCCAGCAGCGCGACACCAGGCCATGGCTACACCTTC; CDR3 protein: CASSATPGHGYTF
V gene: TRBV7-3; D gene: TRBD2; J gene: TRBJ2-1; clone size: few; CDR3 DNA: TGTGCCAGCAGCTTATTCGAGCGGGGGGCGGGGGAACAGTTCTTC; CDR3 protein: CASSLFERGAGEQFF
V gene: TRBV7-9; D gene: TRBD2; J gene: TRBJ2-7; clone size: -; CDR3 DNA: TGTGCCAGCAGGTCCGGGACTAGCGGGGGCTACGAGCAGTACTTC; CDR3 protein: CASRSGTSGGYEQYF
V gene: TRBV5-1; D gene: -; J gene: TRBJ1-5; clone size: -; CDR3 DNA: TGCGCCAGCAGACACTACCGGGACGGCAGGAGTCAGCCCCAGCATTTT; CDR3 protein: CASRHYRDGRSQPQHF
V gene: TRBV27; D gene: -; J gene: TRBJ2-1; clone size: -; CDR3 DNA: TGTGCCAGCAAGAGGGGGAATCCCAATGAGCAGTTCTTC; CDR3 protein: CASKRGNPNEQFF
V gene: TRBV5-1; D gene: TRBD1; J gene: TRBJ1-3; clone size: -; CDR3 DNA: TGCGCCAGCAGCTTCCAGGGACAGATTGGAAACACCATATATTTT; CDR3 protein: CASSFQGQIGNTIYF
V gene: TRBV7-9; D gene: TRBD1; J gene: TRBJ1-6; clone size: -; CDR3 DNA: TGTGCCAGCAGCCCTCGGACAGGGGCGACACCCCTCCACTTT; CDR3 protein: CASSPRTGATPLHF
V gene: TRBV18; D gene: -; J gene: TRBJ1-2; clone size: -; CDR3 DNA: TGTGCCAGCTCAGCATCCTCACAGGGCCGGTATGGCTACACCTTC; CDR3 protein: CASSASSQGRYGYTF
V gene: TRBV5-1; D gene: TRBD1; J gene: TRBJ2-1; clone size: -; CDR3 DNA: TGCGCCAGCAGACCTGGACAGGGCTCCTACAATGAGCAGTTCTTC; CDR3 protein: CASRPGQGSYNEQFF
V gene: TRBV7-9; D gene: TRBD1; J gene: TRBJ1-4; clone size: -; CDR3 DNA: TGTGCCAGCAGCCAGCCGGATACAGGGGATGAAAAACTGTTTTTT; CDR3 protein: CASSQPDTGDEKLFF
V gene: TRBV5-1; D gene: -; J gene: TRBJ2-6; clone size: few; CDR3 DNA: TGCGCCAGCAAGATACAGGCCCTCTCTGGGGCCAACGTCCTGACTTTC; CDR3 protein: CASKIQALSGANVLTF
V gene: TRBV5-1; D gene: TRBD1; J gene: TRBJ1-1; clone size: few; CDR3 DNA: TGCGCCAGCAGCTCAGAGACAGGGGTGAACACTGAAGCTTTCTTT; CDR3 protein: CASSSETGVNTEAFF
V gene: TRBV6-5; D gene: -; J gene: TRBJ2-6; clone size: many; CDR3 DNA: TGTGCCAGCAGGGGAGGAGGCTCTGGGGCCAACGTCCTGACTTTC; CDR3 protein: CASRGGGSGANVLTF
V gene: TRBV10-3; D gene: -; J gene: TRBJ2-5; clone size: many; CDR3 DNA: TGTGCCATCAGTGAGTCAGGGGGAGAGACCCAGTACTTC; CDR3 protein: CAISESGGETQYF
V gene: TRBV5-1; D gene: -; J gene: TRBJ1-4; clone size: -; CDR3 DNA: TGCGCCAGCAGACCTCAACAGGGTGGGGAAGAAAAACTGTTTTTT; CDR3 protein: CASRPQQGGEEKLFF
V gene: TRBV5-1; D gene: -; J gene: TRBJ2-7; clone size: many; CDR3 DNA: TGCGCCAGCAGCCTGGACGGGCTGAGCTCCTACGAGCAGTACTTC; CDR3 protein: CASSLDGLSSYEQYF
V gene: TRBV10-3; D gene: TRBD2; J gene: TRBJ2-5; clone size: -; CDR3 DNA: TGTGCCATCAGTGATCGGGGGGGCCGCGATGAGCAGTACTTC; CDR3 protein: CAISDRGGRDEQYF
V gene: TRBV18; D gene: TRBD1; J gene: TRBJ2-1; clone size: many; CDR3 DNA: TGTGCCAGCTCACTGGGGACAGGGACCCCCACTGAGCAGTTCTTC; CDR3 protein: CASSLGTGTPTEQFF
V gene: TRBV2; D gene: -; J gene: TRBJ2-7; clone size: -; CDR3 DNA: TGTGTCAGCAGTGAACGAACAGGGACCCTCTACGAGCAGTACTTC; CDR3 protein: CVSSERTGTLYEQYF
V gene: TRBV6-5; D gene: -; J gene: TRBJ1-2; clone size: -; CDR3 DNA: TGTGCCAGCAGTTACAGGTCCACCTATGGCTACACCTTC; CDR3 protein: CASSYRSTYGYTF
V gene: TRBV11-2; D gene: -; J gene: TRBJ2-3; clone size: few; CDR3 DNA: TGTGCCAGCAGCTTAAGAAGCGGTTCAGATACGCAGTATTTT; CDR3 protein: CASSLRSGSDTQYF
V gene: TRBV7-8; D gene: -; J gene: TRBJ1-5; clone size: -; CDR3 DNA: TGTGCCAGCAGTTCCGACAGGATCAATCAGCCCCAGCATTTT; CDR3 protein: CASSSDRINQPQHF
V gene: TRBV6-5; D gene: -; J gene: TRBJ2-1; clone size: -; CDR3 DNA: TGTGCCAGCAGTTACTCGTCGCCCCTAGCCAACCTCCACGAGCAGTTCTTC; CDR3 protein: CASSYSSPLANLHEQFF
V gene: TRBV5-6; D gene: -; J gene: TRBJ2-3; clone size: -; CDR3 DNA: TGTGCCAGCAGCTCCGGGACCCCCCTTAGCGCAGATACGCAGTATTTT; CDR3 protein: CASSSGTPLSADTQYF
V gene: TRBV6-2/TRBV6-3; D gene: -; J gene: TRBJ1-1; clone size: -; CDR3 DNA: TGTGCCAGCAGTGACTCCCCACAAATTGAAGCTTTCTTT; CDR3 protein: CASSDSPQIEAFF
V gene: TRBV20-1; D gene: TRBD2; J gene: TRBJ2-7; clone size: many; CDR3 DNA: TGCAGTGCTAGGCAAGCGGGGACCTACGAGCAGTACTTC; CDR3 protein: CSARQAGTYEQYF
V gene: TRBV7-9; D gene: -; J gene: TRBJ2-1; clone size: -; CDR3 DNA: TGTGCCAGCAGCTTAGCCTGGCGGCCAGAAAGCTCCTACAATGAGCAGTTCTTC; CDR3 protein: CASSLAWRPESSYNEQFF
V gene: TRBV12-3/TRBV12-4; D gene: -; J gene: TRBJ2-7; clone size: -; CDR3 DNA: TGTGCCAGCAGTTTGGCGGTCTACGAGCAGCACTTC; CDR3 protein: CASSLAVYEQHF
V gene: TRBV6-1; D gene: TRBD2; J gene: TRBJ2-7; clone size: few; CDR3 DNA: TGTGCCAGCAGCCGGCCTCAAAAATTCAAAACTAGCGGGGCCAACCCAACCTACGAGCAGTACTTC; CDR3 protein: CASSRPQKFKTSGANPTYEQYF
V gene: TRBV7-9; D gene: TRBD1; J gene: TRBJ1-6; clone size: -; CDR3 DNA: TGTGCCAGCAGCGAGAGGGACAGGGGAAGTAATTCACCCCTCCACTTT; CDR3 protein: CASSERDRGSNSPLHF
V gene: TRBV28; D gene: TRBD1; J gene: TRBJ2-7; clone size: many; CDR3 DNA: TGTGCCAGCAGTACAGACAGGGGGCCCACCTACGAGCAGTACTTC; CDR3 protein: CASSTDRGPTYEQYF
V gene: TRBV7-9; D gene: -; J gene: TRBJ2-3; clone size: few; CDR3 DNA: TGTGCCAGCTCGATCCAGGGGCGAAGCACAGATACGCAGTATTTT; CDR3 protein: CASSIQGRSTDTQYF
V gene: TRBV27; D gene: -; J gene: TRBJ1-2; clone size: -; CDR3 DNA: TGTGCCAGCAGTCCGTCTCGGGAGGTGGGGTCTTACTATGGCTACACCTTC; CDR3 protein: CASSPSREVGSYYGYTF
V gene: TRBV28; D gene: TRBD2; J gene: TRBJ2-3; clone size: -; CDR3 DNA: TGTGCCAGCAGCCGAGCGGGGGGGCCCGCAGATACGCAGTATTTT; CDR3 protein: CASSRAGGPADTQYF
V gene: TRBV3-1; D gene: TRBD1; J gene: TRBJ1-1; clone size: -; CDR3 DNA: TGTGCCAGCAGCCGCGGACAGGCCTTTGGAGCTTTCTTT; CDR3 protein: CASSRGQAFGAFF
V gene: TRBV20-1; D gene: -; J gene: TRBJ2-7; clone size: many; CDR3 DNA: TGCAGTGCTAGAGATGCGGGTTACGAGCAGTACTTC; CDR3 protein: CSARDAGYEQYF
V gene: TRBV15; D gene: -; J gene: TRBJ1-2; clone size: few; CDR3 DNA: TGTGCCACCAGCAGAGGGGCACAAATCTATGGCTACACCTTC; CDR3 protein: CATSRGAQIYGYTF
V gene: TRBV6-5; D gene: -; J gene: TRBJ2-7; clone size: few; CDR3 DNA: TGTGCCACGCTGGGCTCGAGCTCCTACGAGCAGTACTTC; CDR3 protein: CATLGSSSYEQYF
V gene: TRBV28; D gene: -; J gene: TRBJ1-4; clone size: -; CDR3 DNA: TGTGCCAGCAGTTTAGGGCCCGGGAAACTGTTTTTT; CDR3 protein: CASSLGPGKLFF
V gene: TRBV5-1; D gene: -; J gene: TRBJ1-6; clone size: many; CDR3 DNA: TGCGCCAGCAGTACGCACTGGAGGGATAAGACGAATTCACCCCTCCACTTT; CDR3 protein: CASSTHWRDKTNSPLHF
V gene: TRBV5-1; D gene: -; J gene: TRBJ1-2; clone size: -; CDR3 DNA: TGCGCCAGCAGCTTGGGGTATCGAAAGGGGATCTATGGCTACACCTTC; CDR3 protein: CASSLGYRKGIYGYTF
V gene: TRBV7-8; D gene: TRBD1; J gene: TRBJ2-1; clone size: -; CDR3 DNA: TGTGCCAGCAGCTATCCCGGGGGACAGGCTTACAATGAGCAGTTCTTC; CDR3 protein: CASSYPGGQAYNEQFF
V gene: TRBV12-3/TRBV12-4; D gene: TRBD2; J gene: TRBJ2-1; clone size: -; CDR3 DNA: TGTGCCAGCAGTCCTCTGACTAGCGGGACGGGTGAGCAGTTCTTC; CDR3 protein: CASSPLTSGTGEQFF
V gene: TRBV7-9; D gene: -; J gene: TRBJ1-5; clone size: -; CDR3 DNA: TGTGCCAGCAGCTTAAAATTCAATCAGCCCCAGCATTTT; CDR3 protein: CASSLKFNQPQHF
V gene: TRBV25-1; D gene: TRBD1; J gene: TRBJ2-7; clone size: -; CDR3 DNA: TGTGCCAGCAGTGAATATCCGACAGGGGTCGGCGAGCAGTACTTC; CDR3 protein: CASSEYPTGVGEQYF
V gene: TRBV4-1; D gene: -; J gene: TRBJ2-7; clone size: -; CDR3 DNA: TGCGCCAGCAGCCAAGTGATCGGTACCTACGAGCGGTACTTC; CDR3 protein: CASSQVIGTYERYF